Below are 5 T cell receptor beta chains sequenced from a single sample in a study of PD-1 blockade in classical Hodgkin lymphoma. As to time point: cycle 4 day 1 (C4D1), after 5 to 7 weeks of nivolumab. Each patient's relapse followed autologous stem cell transplantation, and brentuximab vedotin exposure varied. Researchers used magnetic negative selection to pull out pure CD4+ T cells from thawed PBMCs. Measured with immunoSEQ multiplex PCR; TCRdb has only the in-frame clones, and not every one. Of tens of thousands of clones listed, under 75% are singletons. The specimen comprised CD4+ T cells from blood, sampled before the fourth cycle of nivolumab. Source of these receptors: a human donor with classical Hodgkin lymphoma.

V and J are TRBV7-6 and TRBJ2-1; 9 nucleotides align to TRBD1. The junction had 2 bases not matched to a gene; V was cut back by 4 bases and J by 1 base. The CDR3 length is 15 residues. Germline CDR1 reads SGHVS; CDR2 reads FNYEAQ. The CDR3 sequence is CASSSDRGSYNEQFF. CDR3 coding DNA: TGTGCCAGCAGCTCCGACAGGGGGTCCTACAATGAGCAGTTCTTC.

The chain joins TRBV6-5 to TRBJ2-7, with D hard to call. This CDR3 comprises 13 residues. V was pared by 5 bases and J by 1 base, with 9 bases between. Germline assignment: CDR1 MNHEY and CDR2 SVGAGI. CDR3 in DNA: TGTGCCAGCAGTCAAACAAGGTCCTACGAGCAGTACTTC. Translating it yields CASSQTRSYEQYF.

The chain has TRBV7-9 and TRBJ1-1; D is perhaps TRBD1 (5 bases). V was pared by 2 bases and J by 2 bases, with 12 bases between. This CDR3 is 15 amino acids long. Germline V lookup: CDR1 SEHNR, CDR2 FQNEAQ (reference sequence). DNA for the CDR3: TGTGCCAGCAGCTTAACGGGACTAGGAAACACTGAAGCTTTCTTT. Protein product: CASSLTGLGNTEAFF. Filled out from reference TRBV7-9 and TRBJ1-1, the complete variable domain reads DTGVSQNPRHKITKRGQNVTFRCDPISEHNRLYWYRQTLGQGPEFLTYFQNEAQLEKSRLLSDRFSAERPKGSFSTLEIQRTEQGDSAMYLCASSLTGLGNTEAFFGQGTRLTVV.

The chain has TRBV13 and TRBJ1-2; 11 bases map to TRBD1. The ends lost 5 bases at V and 3 bases at J; junction bases unmatched: 14. Germline CDR1 PRHDT, CDR2 FYEKMQ (reference sequence). This CDR3 contains 18 residues. The CDR3 region has the DNA TGTGCCAGCAGCGGCTCCCTGGACAGGGGGCAATTAGACTATGGCTACACCTTC. Encoded protein: CASSGSLDRGQLDYGYTF.

This clone was found once. DNA of the CDR3: TGTGCCAGCAGTGAAGGTGGGGGGCGTCGAGAAAAACTGTTTTTT. This translates into CASSEGGGRREKLFF. The chain carries TRBV25-1 and TRBJ1-4, with D possibly matching TRBD1 (6 bases). The V gene lost 2 bases and the J gene lost 8 bases, with 15 bases spanning the gap. Germline V gives CDR1 MGHDK, CDR2 SYGVNS. The CDR3 extends over 15 amino acids.